The rows below give T cell receptor beta chains drawn from one sample of a study of regulatory T cells in long-lasting Graves disease. TCRdb called the multiplex PCR reads again in MiXCR, with one record for every CDR3 protein. The table includes about 420,000 distinct CDR3 sequences, about 25% detected once. The sequences come from peripheral blood mononuclear cells (PBMCs), collected when the disease was refractory, from a patient treated with antithyroid drugs. The receptors derive from a female donor with Graves disease. CDR3s include the opening cysteine and the closing phenylalanine or tryptophan. The order of the fields is J gene, clone size, D gene, V gene, CDR3 protein, CDR3 DNA. The D gene is left open where the match is weak. A row's size may be missing; if present it is once, few, many or a size class.

TRBJ2-4 NA NA TRBV20-1 CSARDGYSSNIQYF TGCAGTGCTAGAGATGGATACAGTTCAAACATTCAGTACTTC
TRBJ2-5 NA TRBD2 TRBV11-2 CASSLEALAGVGQYF TGTGCCAGCAGCTTAGAGGCTCTAGCGGGAGTTGGCCAGTACTTC
TRBJ2-7 few NA TRBV10-3 CAISRESSYEQYF TGTGCCATCAGCCGGGAGTCGTCCTACGAGCAGTACTTC
TRBJ2-7 many NA TRBV12-3/TRBV12-4 CASSLQSFSYEQYF TGTGCCAGCAGTTTACAAAGCTTCTCCTACGAGCAGTACTTC
TRBJ2-5 NA NA TRBV30 CAWSGAGKTQYF TGTGCCTGGAGTGGGGCGGGGAAGACCCAGTACTTC
TRBJ2-1 few NA TRBV6-1 CASSPELMVYNEQFF TGTGCCAGCAGCCCCGAGTTAATGGTTTACAATGAGCAGTTCTTC
TRBJ2-5 many NA TRBV27 CASSLSAAEGGTQYF TGTGCCAGCAGTTTATCGGCCGCCGAAGGGGGGACCCAGTACTTC
TRBJ2-7 few NA TRBV30 CASEIGGVSYEQYF TGTGCCTCGGAGATTGGGGGAGTGTCTTACGAGCAGTACTTC
TRBJ2-7 NA TRBD1 TRBV7-9 CASSSRDSYEQYF TGTGCCAGCAGTAGCCGGGACAGCTACGAGCAGTACTTC
TRBJ2-3 few NA TRBV5-5 CARPRNRGTDTQYF TGTGCCAGACCGCGCAACAGGGGCACAGATACGCAGTATTTT
TRBJ1-4 NA TRBD1 TRBV19 CASNRPGTGVGEKLVF TGTGCCAGTAATCGTCCCGGGACAGGGGTAGGTGAAAAACTGGTTTTT
TRBJ2-7 NA NA TRBV6-2/TRBV6-3 CASSYSGTGTYEQYF TGTGCCAGCAGTTACTCGGGGACGGGTACCTACGAGCAGTACTTC
TRBJ2-4 many NA TRBV28 CASSPDVVTKNIQYF TGTGCCAGCAGTCCCGACGTGGTTACCAAAAACATTCAGTACTTC
TRBJ2-2 NA NA TRBV30 CAWSVRLRTGELFF TGTGCCTGGAGTGTAAGACTGAGGACCGGGGAGCTGTTTTTT
TRBJ2-7 NA TRBD2 TRBV15 CATSSSGSSYEQYF TGTGCCACCAGCTCTAGCGGGAGCTCCTACGAGCAGTACTTC
TRBJ2-5 few NA TRBV7-2 CASLRGFQETQYF TGTGCCAGCCTCCGGGGTTTCCAAGAGACCCAGTACTTC
TRBJ2-2 NA TRBD2 TRBV11-1 CASSALAGETGELFF TGTGCCAGCAGCGCCCTAGCGGGAGAGACCGGGGAGCTGTTTTTT
TRBJ1-2 few NA TRBV30 CAWREQGTPYGYTF TGTGCCTGGAGGGAACAGGGAACGCCCTATGGCTACACCTTC
TRBJ1-1 many TRBD1 TRBV2 CASRYEGAAMTEAFF TGTGCGAGCAGGTATGAGGGGGCAGCGATGACTGAAGCTTTCTTT
TRBJ1-5 few NA TRBV27 CASSPSTGGEYQPQHF TGTGCCAGCAGTCCCAGCACTGGGGGGGAGTATCAGCCCCAGCATTTT
TRBJ2-7 many TRBD1 TRBV28 CASSLSHTGVTYEQYF TGTGCCAGCAGTTTATCCCACACAGGGGTAACCTACGAGCAGTACTTC
TRBJ2-7 few TRBD2 TRBV2 CASKGTSDEQYF TGTGCCAGCAAGGGGACTAGCGACGAGCAGTACTTC
TRBJ1-3 NA NA TRBV14 CASSQQGWERTIYF TGTGCCAGCAGCCAACAGGGCTGGGAACGCACCATATATTTT
TRBJ1-2 many NA TRBV24-1 CATSDLDSYGYTF TGTGCCACCAGTGATTTGGACAGCTATGGCTACACCTTC
TRBJ1-1 many TRBD1 TRBV7-9 CASKDREGTEAFF TGTGCCAGCAAGGACAGGGAAGGCACTGAAGCTTTCTTT
TRBJ2-2 NA NA TRBV30 CAWRGGQTGELFF TGTGCCTGGAGGGGTGGACAGACCGGGGAGCTGTTTTTT
TRBJ1-2 few TRBD1 TRBV7-6 CASSPYPGQGFGYTF TGTGCCAGCAGCCCCTATCCAGGACAGGGGTTTGGCTACACCTTC
TRBJ2-4 NA TRBD2 TRBV5-1 CASSSNLAAENIQYF TGCGCCAGCAGCTCCAACCTAGCGGCCGAAAACATTCAGTACTTC
TRBJ2-6 few NA TRBV25-1 CASRPGGQTSSGANVLTF TGTGCCAGCAGGCCGGGGGGACAGACTAGCTCTGGGGCCAACGTCCTGACTTTC
TRBJ2-1 few TRBD2 TRBV5-1 CASSLVPASGSNEQFF TGCGCCAGCAGCTTGGTTCCGGCTAGCGGGAGCAATGAGCAGTTCTTC
TRBJ2-2 once TRBD2 TRBV13 CASSSLASRVKNTGELFF TGTGCCAGCAGCTCACTAGCGTCTAGGGTTAAGAACACCGGGGAGCTGTTTTTT
TRBJ2-3 NA TRBD2 TRBV12-3/TRBV12-4 CASSPNSGRGTDTQYF TGTGCCAGCAGTCCCAATAGCGGGAGGGGCACAGATACGCAGTATTTT